The 10 T cell receptor beta chains listed next were all sequenced from one sample in a study of ipilimumab plus nivolumab after autologous stem cell transplantation. Here immunoSEQ multiplex PCR was the method, and the copy in TCRdb shows in-frame clones only, minus some. The sample holds 35,000 to 50,000 clones, about 88% seen once. Sequencing used PBMCs, obtained in a trial of ipilimumab plus nivolumab as post-transplant consolidation. The receptors here all came from a male donor with multiple myeloma.

This clone was seen once. The chain combines TRBV5-1 with TRBJ1-2; possible D gene TRBD1, 6 bases. V lost 4 bases and J lost 7, with 11 bases in between. The CDR3 covers 12 residues. Germline CDR1 is SGHRS and CDR2 is YFSETQ. The CDR3 DNA sequence: TGCGCCAGCAGCGTGCAGGGGAGTGGCTACACCTTC. Translation: CASSVQGSGYTF.

The J gene is TRBJ2-4, the V gene TRBV19, with D possibly being TRBD1 (6 bases). Germline CDR1 is LNHDA and CDR2 is SQIVND (reference sequence). Trimming pared 3 bases from V and 5 bases from J, leaving 14 bases between. This CDR3 spans 15 amino acids. In nucleotides, the CDR3 is TGTGCCAGTAGTATCGTAGGGGGAAAGGAAAACATTCAGTACTTC. Its protein is CASSIVGGKENIQYF.

This chain uses TRBV2 with TRBJ1-5; D not certain. V dropped 6 bases and J dropped 0 bases, with 6 bases sitting between them. CDR1 is SNHLY, CDR2 FYNNEI, per germline. This CDR3 is built from 13 residues. The CDR3 sequence is CASSSGSNQPQHF. The CDR3 DNA reads TGTGCCAGCAGCAGTGGTAGCAATCAGCCCCAGCATTTT.

This chain connects TRBV27 to TRBJ2-7; TRBD1 aligns across 9 bases. This CDR3 has 15 residues. V trimming: 5 bases; J trimming: 2 bases; junction bases outside the gene matches: 7. The germline V gene has CDR1 MNHEY and CDR2 SMNVEV (reference sequence). The CDR3 DNA follows: TGTGCCAGCAGTCCGGGACAGGGACGAACCTACGAGCAGTACTTC. It specifies CASSPGQGRTYEQYF.

The chain carries TRBV27 and TRBJ1-1; D perhaps matches TRBD1 (6 bases). V was clipped by 2 bases and J by 3 bases, with 10 bases between them. Germline CDR1 reads MNHEY; CDR2 reads SMNVEV (reference sequence). The CDR3 is 14 amino acids. The DNA for the CDR3 is TGTGCCAGCAGTTTAGGGGGCTCGTACACTGAAGCTTTCTTT. Protein: CASSLGGSYTEAFF.

The chain joins TRBV25-1 to TRBJ2-5; possibly TRBD1 for D (5 bases). The length of the CDR3 is 14 residues. The germline V and J ends were trimmed by 4 bases and 1 base, with 10 bases remaining between them. Germline V gene lookup returns CDR1 MGHDK and CDR2 SYGVNS. Here the CDR3 reads CASSGRVAQETQYF. In nucleotides, the CDR3 is TGTGCCAGCAGTGGCAGGGTGGCCCAAGAGACCCAGTACTTC.

DNA for the CDR3: TGTGCCAGCAGAGGGGATGGGGCCAACGTCCTGACTTTC. Its protein product is CASRGDGANVLTF. The J gene is TRBJ2-6, the V gene TRBV2; tentative D call: TRBD1 (5 bases). From germline, CDR1 is SNHLY and CDR2 FYNNEI. V lost 6 bases, J lost 3 bases, and 6 bases lay in between. The CDR3 has 13 amino acids.

The V gene is TRBV9, the J gene TRBJ2-3; no reliable D call. Germline-derived CDR1 and CDR2 are SGDLS and YYNGEE. Between the trimmed V and J ends, which lost 0 bases and 3 bases, there was a span of 5 bases. This CDR3 is built from 13 residues. The CDR3 sequence is CASSVVSTDTQYF. The CDR3 DNA follows: TGTGCCAGCAGCGTAGTTTCAACAGATACGCAGTATTTT.

About this clone itself: Without the conserved terminal phenylalanine or tryptophan, this CDR3 likely stems from a read error. It is unclear where the CDR3 begins or ends on the DNA, so no DNA is shown, and the CDR3 is as TCRdb lists it. The chain couples TRBV29-1 to TRBJ1-2. The CDR3 extends over 11 residues, inclusive of both ends. Germline-derived CDR1 and CDR2 are SQVTM and ANQGSEA. The CDR3 sequence is CSVGTGNRGMS.

V usage is TRBV30 and J usage is TRBJ1-5; D is unclear. V gave up 3 bases and J gave up 6 bases, with 15 bases separating them. The CDR3 sequence is 14 residues long. Germline assignment: CDR1 GTSNPN and CDR2 SVGIG (reference sequence). CDR3: CAWSPIGLRQPQHF. The CDR3 DNA is TGTGCCTGGAGCCCAATAGGGCTTCGTCAGCCCCAGCATTTT.